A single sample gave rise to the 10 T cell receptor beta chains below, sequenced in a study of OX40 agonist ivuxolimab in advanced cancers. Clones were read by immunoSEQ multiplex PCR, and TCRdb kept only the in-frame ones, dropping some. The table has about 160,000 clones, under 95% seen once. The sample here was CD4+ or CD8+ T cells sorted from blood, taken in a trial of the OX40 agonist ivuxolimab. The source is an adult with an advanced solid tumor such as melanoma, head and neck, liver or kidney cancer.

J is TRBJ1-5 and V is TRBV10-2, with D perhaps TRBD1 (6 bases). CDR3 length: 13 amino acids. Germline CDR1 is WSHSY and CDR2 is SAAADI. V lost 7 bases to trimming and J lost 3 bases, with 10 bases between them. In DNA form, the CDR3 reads TGCGCCAGCAAACGGGACAACAATCAGCCCCAGCATTTT. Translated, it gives CASKRDNNQPQHF.

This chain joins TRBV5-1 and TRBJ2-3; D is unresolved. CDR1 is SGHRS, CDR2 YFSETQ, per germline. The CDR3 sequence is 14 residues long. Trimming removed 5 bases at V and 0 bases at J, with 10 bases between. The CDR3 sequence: CASRSTASTDTQYF. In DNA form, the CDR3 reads TGCGCCAGCAGGTCCACCGCGAGCACAGATACGCAGTATTTT.

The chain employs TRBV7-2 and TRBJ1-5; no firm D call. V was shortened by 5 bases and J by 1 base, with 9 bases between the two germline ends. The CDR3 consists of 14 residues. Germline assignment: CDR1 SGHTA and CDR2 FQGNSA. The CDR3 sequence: CASSPYTSNQPQHF. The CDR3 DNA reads TGTGCCAGCAGCCCATACACAAGCAATCAGCCCCAGCATTTT.

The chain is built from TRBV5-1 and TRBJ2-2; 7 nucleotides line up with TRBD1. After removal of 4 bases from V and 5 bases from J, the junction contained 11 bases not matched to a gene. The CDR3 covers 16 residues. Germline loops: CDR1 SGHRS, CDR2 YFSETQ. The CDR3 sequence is CASSLGGAPGTGELFF. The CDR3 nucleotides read TGCGCCAGCAGCCTAGGGGGCGCTCCGGGGACCGGGGAGCTGTTTTTT.

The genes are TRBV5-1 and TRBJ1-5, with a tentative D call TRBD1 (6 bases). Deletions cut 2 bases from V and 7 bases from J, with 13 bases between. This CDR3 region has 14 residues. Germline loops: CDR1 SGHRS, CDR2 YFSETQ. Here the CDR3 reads CASSFTLQGQPQHF. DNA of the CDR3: TGCGCCAGCAGCTTCACCTTACAGGGACAGCCCCAGCATTTT. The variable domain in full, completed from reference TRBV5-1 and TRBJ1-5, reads KAGVTQTPRYLIKTRGQQVTLSCSPISGHRSVSWYQQTPGQGLQFLFEYFSETQRNKGNFPGRFSGRQFSNSRSEMNVSTLELGDSALYLCASSFTLQGQPQHFGDGTRLSIL.

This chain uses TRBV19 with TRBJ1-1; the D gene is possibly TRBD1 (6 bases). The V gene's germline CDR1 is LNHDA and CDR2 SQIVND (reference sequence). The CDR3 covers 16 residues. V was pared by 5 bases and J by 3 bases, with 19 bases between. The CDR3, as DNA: TGTGCCAGTAGTCTTACAGGGACCGGAGGGTACACTGAAGCTTTCTTT. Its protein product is CASSLTGTGGYTEAFF.

The CDR3 protein is CASSLADRTYEQYF. CDR3 sequence (DNA): TGCGCCAGCAGCTTGGCCGACAGAACCTACGAGCAGTACTTC. The chain is built from TRBV5-1 and TRBJ2-7, with TRBD1 as a possible D gene (5 bases). This CDR3 contains 14 residues. Germline V gene sequence: CDR1 SGHRS, CDR2 YFSETQ. The V end was cut by 0 bases, the J end by 2 bases, with 9 bases between.

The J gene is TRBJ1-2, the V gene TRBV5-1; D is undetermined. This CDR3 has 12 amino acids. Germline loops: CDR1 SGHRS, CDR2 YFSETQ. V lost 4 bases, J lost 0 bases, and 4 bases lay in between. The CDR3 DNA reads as TGCGCCAGCAGCGAAACTAACTATGGCTACACCTTC. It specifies CASSETNYGYTF.

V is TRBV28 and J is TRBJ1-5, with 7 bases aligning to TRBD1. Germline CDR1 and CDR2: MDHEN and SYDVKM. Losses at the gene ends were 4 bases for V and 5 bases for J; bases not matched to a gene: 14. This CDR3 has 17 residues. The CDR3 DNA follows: TGTGCCAGCAGTTCTCCCGCTAGCCGGGACAGCTATCAGCCCCAGCATTTT. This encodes CASSSPASRDSYQPQHF.

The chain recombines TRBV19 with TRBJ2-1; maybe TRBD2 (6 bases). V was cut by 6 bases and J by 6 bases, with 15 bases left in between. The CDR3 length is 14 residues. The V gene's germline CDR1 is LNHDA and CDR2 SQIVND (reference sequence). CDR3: CASRASGRTNEQFF. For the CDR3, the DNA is TGTGCCAGTAGAGCGAGCGGGCGGACCAATGAGCAGTTCTTC.